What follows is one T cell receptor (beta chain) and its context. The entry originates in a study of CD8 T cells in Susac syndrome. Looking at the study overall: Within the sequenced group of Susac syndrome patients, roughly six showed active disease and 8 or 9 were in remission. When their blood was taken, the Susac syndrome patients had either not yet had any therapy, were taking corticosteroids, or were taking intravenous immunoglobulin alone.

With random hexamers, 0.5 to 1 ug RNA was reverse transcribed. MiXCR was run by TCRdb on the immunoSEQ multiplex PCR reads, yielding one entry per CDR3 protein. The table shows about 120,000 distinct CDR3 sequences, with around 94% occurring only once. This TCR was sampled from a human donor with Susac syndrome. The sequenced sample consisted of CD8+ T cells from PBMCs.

Written as DNA, the CDR3 is TGCGCCAGCAGCCAAGATCGGCAGGCACGCTACGAGCAGTACTTC. This encodes CASSQDRQARYEQYF. The chain recombines TRBV4-3 with TRBJ2-7, with D uncertain. CDR1 is LGHNA, CDR2 YSLEER, per germline. Trimming removed 0 bases from V and 3 bases from J, with 12 bases in between. The CDR3 runs 15 residues.